This T cell receptor (beta chain) was captured in a study of control samples from healthy donors and cancer patients. The table came from immunoSEQ multiplex PCR; TCRdb's copy has only in-frame clones and leaves some out. This table holds roughly 130,000 clones, 88% found once. The length of the CDR3 is 11 residues. The V gene's germline CDR1 is MDHEN and CDR2 SYDVKM. The V end lost 6 bases, the J end lost 6 bases, and 8 bases lay between the germline ends. The rearrangement links TRBV28 to TRBJ1-1; a possible D gene is TRBD1 (5 bases). The sequenced sample was blood. This sequence was found in a man in his fifties or sixties in good health. CDR3 nucleotides: TGTGCCAGCAGCGGGGGGGCTGAAGCTTTCTTT. Its protein product is CASSGGAEAFF.